Sequencing of this T cell receptor beta chain was carried out in a study of shared clonotypes between healthy human individuals (dated by TCRdb to the early 2020s). With regard to the full study: Three men and a couple of women, aged 18 to 49 years, made up the cohort. To increase sequencing depth and limit assay-specific biases, different laboratories used diverse techniques to prepare libraries and sequence TCR repertoires. Per donor, three plates each were used for CD4 naive and CD4 memory, two for CD8 naive, and one for CD8 memory. To estimate repertoire size and how much clonotype sharing occurs between individuals, the study deeply sequenced the blood TCR repertoires of roughly 5 healthy adults. Per donor, leukapheresis produced somewhere between about 0.94 and 9 billion PBMCs.

The donors were healthy, HIV-negative adults who had no recently reported acute infections or vaccinations. Only Caucasian adults living in Nashville, Tennessee, USA were represented among the donors. CD8 memory samples were composed of magnetically selected CD45RO+ cells combined with CCR7-negative CD45RA+ effector memory (TemRA) cells. After blood collection by leukapheresis, PBMCs were isolated using Ficoll-Histopaque density gradient centrifugation and then cryopreserved in the vapor phase of liquid nitrogen. Purity and quantity of every magnetically sorted T cell population were checked by analytical flow cytometry. Genomic DNA was isolated from each sorted fraction and quantified by UV absorbance on a Nanodrop 2000c. V is cut back by 1 base and J by 0 bases, with 10 bases in the junction unmatched. Looking up the germline V gene yields CDR1 SQVTM and CDR2 ANQGSEA. The CDR3 contains 18 residues, cysteine and phenylalanine counted. Of the read, only the CDR3 DNA is kept; its 54 bases are in frame from base 1.

In its sample, this clone was seen a few times. Its antigen is not yet known. Within one base of it there is no much larger clone, and no base qualities were kept. On the study overall, not on this receptor specifically: Across a handful of donors, roughly 5% of naive CD4, approximately 3.6% of naive CD8, under 2.5% of memory CD4, and approximately 0.42% of memory CD8 clonotypes were shared. Because the study included only a small number of donors, the genetic and exposure-history diversity represented was limited. Based on pairwise subsampling, the degree of clonotype sharing among donors was expected to be affected by sequencing depth. Compared with non-shared clonotypes, the clonotypes found in all four sorted-subset donors had higher generation probabilities. Naive subsets generally had larger estimated clonotype richness than memory subsets did. Rarefaction of sorted-subset datasets indicated incomplete sequencing despite the large sequencing depth. Sampling was limited to blood, and TCR repertoires in tissue likely differ from TCR repertoires in blood.

Using the deep immunoSEQ assay, TCR CDR3 regions were amplified from genomic DNA by multiplex PCR. Genomic DNA extracted from each cell subset was distributed evenly over all wells of several immunoSEQ 96-well plates, and each plate served as one replicate. For sorted subsets, approximately 200 ng of genomic DNA, equivalent to some 30,000 T cell genomes, went into each replicate PCR. Purified libraries were quantified with a Qubit 3.0 fluorometer, sized on a Bioanalyzer 2100, and re-quantified with the KAPA Library Quantification kit. Every immunoSEQ 96-well plate was sequenced on a dedicated single-read 150-cycle Illumina NextSeq 550 flow cell. The paper's processing steps were these. Because the immunoSEQ output included only junctional sequences and no quality scores, the filtering could not be the same as the filtering used for full-length reads. Sequences were annotated with PyIR, a Python wrapper for IgBLAST v1.9, using IMGT germline references to assign V/J genes and CDR3. Reads were filtered out if the reads had weak V/J assignments (E-value above 1e-6), no CDR3, stop codons, out-of-frame junctions, or ambiguous translated residues. V3J clonotypes were defined as sequences sharing the same inferred V gene, J gene, and CDR3 amino acid sequence. Percentage overlap between repertoires was computed as shared unique clonotypes divided by the size of the smaller repertoire. Three approaches were used to assess repertoire richness: RTK rarefaction, the Chao1 estimator, and Recon v2.1 estimates of unobserved clonotypes. Generation probabilities for all TCRbeta clonotypes obtained by the gDNA method from several donors were computed using OLGA. TCRdb's version of the immuneACCESS table is confined to in-frame rearrangements and falls short of the full clone set. An unresolved V gene accounts for under half of the shortfall where checked; the remainder is of unknown origin. That table is the source of V, J and clone size, and D and trimming were worked out from the DNA. Here the sample has a few hundred thousand clones; 87% occur a single time. The biggest ten clones account for 15% to 20% of the sample.

The chain links TRBV29-1 with TRBJ2-1; 9 nucleotides in the junction match TRBD2. What was sequenced was memory CD8+ T cells sorted from blood. The cell subset or site tag for this specimen amounts to: CD45RO+ cells pooled with CCR7-negative TemRA cells. The clonotype comes from a man between 18 and 35 years old in good health. The sequenced DNA: TGCAGCGTTGAAGGACTAGCGGAGGACCCGAGCTCCTACAATGAGCAGTTCTTC. Translation gives CSVEGLAEDPSSYNEQFF.